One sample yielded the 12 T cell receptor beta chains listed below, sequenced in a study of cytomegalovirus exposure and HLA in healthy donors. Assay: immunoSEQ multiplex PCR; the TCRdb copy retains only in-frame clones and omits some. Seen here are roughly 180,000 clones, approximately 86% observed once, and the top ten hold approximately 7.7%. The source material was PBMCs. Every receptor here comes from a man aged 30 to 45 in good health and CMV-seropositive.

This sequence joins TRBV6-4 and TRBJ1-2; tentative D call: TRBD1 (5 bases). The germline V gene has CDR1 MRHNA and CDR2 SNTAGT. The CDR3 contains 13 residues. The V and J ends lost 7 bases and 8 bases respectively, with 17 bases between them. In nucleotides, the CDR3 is TGTGCCAGCATGGGGGACCCAGTTGGAGGCTACACCTTC. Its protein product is CASMGDPVGGYTF.

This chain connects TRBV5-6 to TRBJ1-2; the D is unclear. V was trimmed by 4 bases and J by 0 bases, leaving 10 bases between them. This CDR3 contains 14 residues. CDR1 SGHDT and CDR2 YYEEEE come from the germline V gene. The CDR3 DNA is TGTGCCAGCAGCCTCGACCCTTCTAACTATGGCTACACCTTC. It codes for CASSLDPSNYGYTF.

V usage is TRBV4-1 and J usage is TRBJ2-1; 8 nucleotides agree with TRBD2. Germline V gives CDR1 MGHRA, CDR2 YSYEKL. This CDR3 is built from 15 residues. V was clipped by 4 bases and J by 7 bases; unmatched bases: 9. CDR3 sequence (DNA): TGCGCCAGCAGCCCGGGACTAGTTGTTGGGAATGAGCAGTTCTTC. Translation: CASSPGLVVGNEQFF.

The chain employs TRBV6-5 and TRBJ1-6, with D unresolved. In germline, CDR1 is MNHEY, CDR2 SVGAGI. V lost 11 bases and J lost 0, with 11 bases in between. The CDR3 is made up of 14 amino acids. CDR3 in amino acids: CAARRSSYNSPLHF. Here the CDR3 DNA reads TGTGCCGCAAGGCGGAGCTCCTATAATTCACCCCTCCACTTT.

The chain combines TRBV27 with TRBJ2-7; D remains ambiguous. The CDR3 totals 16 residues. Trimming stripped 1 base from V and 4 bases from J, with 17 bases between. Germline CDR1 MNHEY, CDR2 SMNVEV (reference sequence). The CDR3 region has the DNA TGTGCCAGCAGTTTATTTCAGCAGGCGTCTGGGTACGAGCAGTACTTC. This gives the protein CASSLFQQASGYEQYF.

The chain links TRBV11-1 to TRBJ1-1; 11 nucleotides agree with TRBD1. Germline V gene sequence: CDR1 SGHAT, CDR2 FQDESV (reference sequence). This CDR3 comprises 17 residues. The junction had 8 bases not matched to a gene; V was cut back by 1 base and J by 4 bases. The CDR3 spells CASSLGGQGAPSTEAFF. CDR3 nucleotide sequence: TGTGCCAGCAGCTTAGGAGGACAGGGGGCGCCGAGCACTGAAGCTTTCTTT.

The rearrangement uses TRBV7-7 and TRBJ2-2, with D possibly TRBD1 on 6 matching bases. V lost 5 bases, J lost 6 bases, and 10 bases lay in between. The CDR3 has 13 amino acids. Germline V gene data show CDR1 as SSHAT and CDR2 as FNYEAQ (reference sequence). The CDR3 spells CASSPYRAGELFF. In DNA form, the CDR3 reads TGTGCCAGCAGCCCCTACAGGGCCGGGGAGCTGTTTTTT.

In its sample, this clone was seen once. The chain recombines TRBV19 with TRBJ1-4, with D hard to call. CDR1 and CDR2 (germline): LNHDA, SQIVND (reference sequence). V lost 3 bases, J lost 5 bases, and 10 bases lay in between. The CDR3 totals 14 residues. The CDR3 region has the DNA TGTGCCAGTAGTATTTCACAGCCCAATGAAAAACTGTTTTTT. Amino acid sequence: CASSISQPNEKLFF.

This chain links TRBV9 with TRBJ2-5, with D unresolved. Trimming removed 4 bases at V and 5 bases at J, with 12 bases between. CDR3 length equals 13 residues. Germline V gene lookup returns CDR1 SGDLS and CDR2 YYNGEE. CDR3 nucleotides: TGTGCCAGCAGCCCGGCCCCGAGGGAGACCCAGTACTTC. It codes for CASSPAPRETQYF.

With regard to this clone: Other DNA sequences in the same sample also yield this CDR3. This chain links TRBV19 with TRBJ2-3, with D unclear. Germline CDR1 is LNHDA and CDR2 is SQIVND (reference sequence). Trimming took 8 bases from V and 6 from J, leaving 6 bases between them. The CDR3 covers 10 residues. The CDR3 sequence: CASFGDTQYF. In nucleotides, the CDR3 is TGTGCCAGTTTCGGTGATACGCAGTATTTT.

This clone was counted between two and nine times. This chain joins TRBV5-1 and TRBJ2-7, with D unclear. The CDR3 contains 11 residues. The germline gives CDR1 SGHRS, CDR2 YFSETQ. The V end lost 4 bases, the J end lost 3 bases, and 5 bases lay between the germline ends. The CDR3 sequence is CASSHDYEQYF. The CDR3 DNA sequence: TGCGCCAGCAGCCACGACTACGAGCAGTACTTC.

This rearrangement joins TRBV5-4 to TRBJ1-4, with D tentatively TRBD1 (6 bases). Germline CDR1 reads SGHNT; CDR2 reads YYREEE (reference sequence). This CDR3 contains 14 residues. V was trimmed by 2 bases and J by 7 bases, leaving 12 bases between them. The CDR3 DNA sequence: TGTGCCAGCAGCTTCGGGGGGCTCGGTGAAAAACTGTTTTTT. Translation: CASSFGGLGEKLFF.